This T cell receptor (beta chain) appears in the sequencing data of a study of blood T cell repertoires in COVID-19. Germline-derived CDR1 and CDR2 are SGHVS and FQNEAQ. The CDR3 is made up of 16 amino acids. V gave up 3 bases and J gave up 3 bases; unmatched junction bases: 10. As processed by the authors: Estimated nucleated cell counts came from reference gene primer amplification. Profiled with immunoSEQ multiplex PCR; TCRdb holds only in-frame clones, not every one. The D gene and trimming were derived from the DNA, and the V and J assignments and clone size from that table. Of 120,000 to 150,000 clones listed, about four fifths are singletons. Which cohort a participant joined came from the clinical history participants gave.

The chain carries TRBV7-8 and TRBJ2-5; TRBD1 aligns across 7 bases. Sequences were obtained from PBMCs or T cells enriched from blood (not recorded which). The receptor's source is a woman aged 45-59 years who had been exposed to COVID-19. The CDR3 region has the DNA TGTGCCAGCAGCTTGAGGCAGGGGGTAAAAAAAGAGACCCAGTACTTC. It yields the protein CASSLRQGVKKETQYF.